The rows below give T cell receptor beta chains drawn from one sample of a study of blood T cell repertoires in COVID-19. The assay was immunoSEQ multiplex PCR, and TCRdb's table has in-frame clones only and misses some. The table shows about 350,000 clones, with about 90% occurring only once. The material sequenced was PBMCs or T cells enriched from blood (not recorded which). These receptors were taken from a young woman who had recovered from COVID-19. Both conserved end residues are part of each CDR3. The order of the fields is J gene, D gene, V gene, CDR3 DNA, CDR3 protein. A D gene is named only where the DNA matches it firmly.

j_call: TRBJ2-1
d_call: TRBD2
v_call: TRBV6-4
cdr3_nt: TGTGCCAGCAGTGTTAGCGGGGGGACCTACAATGAGCAGTTCTTC
cdr3_aa: CASSVSGGTYNEQFF

j_call: TRBJ1-4
d_call: .
v_call: TRBV7-9
cdr3_nt: TGTGCCAGCAGCCCGCGGGGCTCAAATGAAAAACTGTTTTTT
cdr3_aa: CASSPRGSNEKLFF

j_call: TRBJ1-2
d_call: TRBD1
v_call: TRBV5-1
cdr3_nt: TGCGCCAGCAGCCGGGGGACAGGATCTAACTATGGCTACACCTTC
cdr3_aa: CASSRGTGSNYGYTF

j_call: TRBJ2-3
d_call: TRBD1
v_call: TRBV7-2
cdr3_nt: TGTGCCAGCAGCTGGCGGAGAACAGGGGGAGATACGCAGTATTTT
cdr3_aa: CASSWRRTGGDTQYF

j_call: TRBJ2-5
d_call: .
v_call: TRBV10-1
cdr3_nt: TGCGAGGGGCGGGGTTATGATTTCCAAGAGACCCAGTACTTC
cdr3_aa: CEGRGYDFQETQYF

j_call: TRBJ2-3
d_call: TRBD2
v_call: TRBV27
cdr3_nt: TGTGCCAGCACCCGACTATACCGGGGGGGCCCGGATACGCAGTATTTT
cdr3_aa: CASTRLYRGGPDTQYF

j_call: TRBJ1-5
d_call: TRBD1
v_call: TRBV30
cdr3_nt: TGTGCCTGGAGAGGGACAGGGGGAAGTCAGCCCCAGCATTTT
cdr3_aa: CAWRGTGGSQPQHF

j_call: TRBJ1-2
d_call: TRBD1
v_call: TRBV6-5
cdr3_nt: TGTGCCAGCAGACTAGGGACAGGCTATGGCTACACCTTC
cdr3_aa: CASRLGTGYGYTF

j_call: TRBJ2-5
d_call: TRBD2
v_call: TRBV7-7
cdr3_nt: TGTGCCAGCAGCTCCCAGCGGGGGGGCCGGGTAGAGACCCAGTACTTC
cdr3_aa: CASSSQRGGRVETQYF

j_call: TRBJ2-3
d_call: TRBD2
v_call: TRBV6-1
cdr3_nt: TGTGCCAGCAGTGAAGGGACTAGAGCCACAGATACGCAGTATTTT
cdr3_aa: CASSEGTRATDTQYF

j_call: TRBJ1-2
d_call: .
v_call: TRBV27
cdr3_nt: TGTGCCAGCAGTTTTAAGGGGGACGACTATGGCTACACCTTC
cdr3_aa: CASSFKGDDYGYTF

j_call: TRBJ2-5
d_call: .
v_call: TRBV28
cdr3_nt: TGTGCCAGCAGTTTGAGCGGTCGTGAGACCCAGTACTTC
cdr3_aa: CASSLSGRETQYF

j_call: TRBJ2-2
d_call: TRBD2
v_call: TRBV10-3
cdr3_nt: TGTGCCATCAATCTCCGTCCTACTAGCGGGATTAACACCGGGGAGCTGTTTTTT
cdr3_aa: CAINLRPTSGINTGELFF

j_call: TRBJ2-7
d_call: .
v_call: TRBV7-9
cdr3_nt: TGTGCCAGCAGCTTGGGGACGGGACTCTACGAGCAGTACTTC
cdr3_aa: CASSLGTGLYEQYF

j_call: TRBJ2-5
d_call: .
v_call: TRBV24-1
cdr3_nt: TGTGCCACCAGTGTGCAGGGCCAAGAGACCCAGTACTTC
cdr3_aa: CATSVQGQETQYF

j_call: TRBJ1-1
d_call: TRBD1
v_call: TRBV18
cdr3_nt: TGTGCCAGCTCACGGACAGGTCAGCAGGCGAACACTGAAGCTTTCTTT
cdr3_aa: CASSRTGQQANTEAFF

j_call: TRBJ1-1
d_call: .
v_call: TRBV6-2/TRBV6-3
cdr3_nt: TGTGCCAGCAGTTACGTGGCAGGGAAGAAGATGAACACTGAAGCTTTCTTT
cdr3_aa: CASSYVAGKKMNTEAFF

j_call: TRBJ2-7
d_call: .
v_call: TRBV5-6
cdr3_nt: TGTGCCAGCAGCTTGGTTGCGGGGACCTACGAGCAGTACTTC
cdr3_aa: CASSLVAGTYEQYF

j_call: TRBJ1-2
d_call: .
v_call: TRBV7-2
cdr3_nt: TGTGCCAGCAGCCCCAATCGGGGGGCAAGGGGCTACACCTTC
cdr3_aa: CASSPNRGARGYTF

j_call: TRBJ2-2
d_call: .
v_call: TRBV7-8
cdr3_nt: TGTGCCAGCAGCCGGATTGAACAGGGTCCCGGGGAGCTGTTTTTT
cdr3_aa: CASSRIEQGPGELFF

j_call: TRBJ1-1
d_call: .
v_call: TRBV20-1
cdr3_nt: TGCAGTGCTAGTAGGGCAGGCTGGGGCTTCAGCACTGAAGCTTTCTTT
cdr3_aa: CSASRAGWGFSTEAFF

j_call: TRBJ2-7
d_call: TRBD1
v_call: TRBV11-3
cdr3_nt: TGTGCCAGCAGCCCCACGGGGACAGGGGCCTACGAGCAGTACTTC
cdr3_aa: CASSPTGTGAYEQYF

j_call: TRBJ2-1
d_call: .
v_call: TRBV9
cdr3_nt: TGTGCCAGCAGCGTACAGGGGAGGGGGGCCTACAATGAGCAGTTCTTC
cdr3_aa: CASSVQGRGAYNEQFF

j_call: TRBJ2-2
d_call: .
v_call: TRBV7-2
cdr3_nt: TGTGCCAGCAGGGGGGGAGGTGTCAACACCGGGGAGCTGTTTTTT
cdr3_aa: CASRGGGVNTGELFF

j_call: TRBJ2-7
d_call: .
v_call: TRBV18
cdr3_nt: TGTGCCAGCTCACCGTCCCTGACAGGCGATTATACGAAGCAGTACTTC
cdr3_aa: CASSPSLTGDYTKQYF

j_call: TRBJ1-1
d_call: .
v_call: TRBV19
cdr3_nt: TGTGCCAGTAGTATCCGACAGCCCCCAGTGGGCACTGAAGCTTTCTTT
cdr3_aa: CASSIRQPPVGTEAFF

j_call: TRBJ2-1
d_call: TRBD1
v_call: TRBV7-8
cdr3_nt: TGTGCCAGCAGCCCACATAGGCCGGGGACAGGGGGAAATGAGCAGTTCTTC
cdr3_aa: CASSPHRPGTGGNEQFF

j_call: TRBJ1-1
d_call: TRBD1
v_call: TRBV2
cdr3_nt: TGTGCCAGCATCCGGGGACAGCCCCTGAACACTGAAGCTTTCTTT
cdr3_aa: CASIRGQPLNTEAFF